These 2 T cell receptor beta chains were sequenced from one sample in a study of blood T cell repertoires in COVID-19 (dated by TCRdb to 2018 to 2021). Receptor amplification or capture employed the immunoSEQ multiplex PCR assay. Entries here come from immuneACCESS through TCRdb and include only in-frame sequences with V and J called. Some clones fail to appear in such tables; in the studies checked, an unresolved V gene covers under half of the shortfall, and the cause of the remainder is unknown. In this sample the table shows about 280,000 clones, nearly 90% of which occur a single time. In total, the top ten clones hold approximately 10% of the sample. The material sequenced was peripheral blood. Source of these receptors: a woman aged 25 to 39 with COVID-19, enrolled during active disease.

As for this clone: The sample holds other DNA sequences that translate to the same CDR3. The rearrangement joins TRBV6-1 to TRBJ2-3; tentative D call: TRBD1 (5 bases). The germline CDR1 and CDR2 sequences are MNHNS and SASEGT. This CDR3 spans 13 amino acids. V shed 2 bases and J shed 3 bases, with 6 bases lying between them. This CDR3 is CASSEQGTDTQYF. The CDR3 DNA is TGTGCCAGCAGTGAACAGGGAACAGATACGCAGTATTTT.

V gene TRBV5-5 combines with J gene TRBJ2-5; 16 bases match TRBD2. This CDR3 is 16 amino acids long. V was pared by 4 bases and J by 6 bases, with 6 bases of the junction left unmatched. The germline V gene has CDR1 SGHKS and CDR2 YYEKEE (reference sequence). In nucleotides, the CDR3 is TGTGCCAGCAGCACGGGACTAGCGGGGGGGCCGAAGACCCAGTACTTC. It translates to CASSTGLAGGPKTQYF.